This TCR beta chain was recorded in a study of OX40 agonist ivuxolimab in advanced cancers. The repertoire was sequenced with immunoSEQ multiplex PCR; TCRdb's copy has only in-frame clones and lacks some. The table has 48,000 or so clones, roughly 81% seen once; the top ten hold about 7.7%. Germline loops: CDR1 MDHEN, CDR2 SYDVKM. This CDR3 comprises 16 residues. V was shortened by 7 bases and J by 2 bases, with 18 bases between the two germline ends. A note on this clone: Its antigen is still unknown.

Study-wide results and caveats: Expanded clones were, on average, more numerous among CD8+ T cells than CD4+.

The V and J genes are TRBV28 and TRBJ2-4; D call uncertain. The TCR originated in an adult with an advanced solid tumor such as melanoma, head and neck, liver or kidney cancer. The specimen was CD4+ or CD8+ T cells sorted from blood, collected in a trial of the OX40 agonist ivuxolimab. CDR3 amino acids: CASTSPLPGPKNIQYF. The CDR3 nucleotides are TGTGCCAGCACCAGTCCCCTCCCCGGACCCAAAAACATTCAGTACTTC.